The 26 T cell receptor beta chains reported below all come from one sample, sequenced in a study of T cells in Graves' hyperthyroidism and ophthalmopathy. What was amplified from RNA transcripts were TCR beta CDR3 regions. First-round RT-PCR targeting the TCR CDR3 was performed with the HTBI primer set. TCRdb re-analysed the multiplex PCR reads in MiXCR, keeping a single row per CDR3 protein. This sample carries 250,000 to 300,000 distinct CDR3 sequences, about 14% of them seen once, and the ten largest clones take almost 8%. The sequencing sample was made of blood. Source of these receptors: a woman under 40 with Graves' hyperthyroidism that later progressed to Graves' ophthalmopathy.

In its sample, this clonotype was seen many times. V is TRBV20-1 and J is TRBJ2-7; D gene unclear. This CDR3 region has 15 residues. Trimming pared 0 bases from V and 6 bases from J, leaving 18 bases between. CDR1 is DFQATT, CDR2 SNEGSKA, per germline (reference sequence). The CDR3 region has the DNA TGCAGTGCTAGAGATCGGGCTTCCTCTCCGGTCGAGCAGTACTTC. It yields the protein CSARDRASSPVEQYF.

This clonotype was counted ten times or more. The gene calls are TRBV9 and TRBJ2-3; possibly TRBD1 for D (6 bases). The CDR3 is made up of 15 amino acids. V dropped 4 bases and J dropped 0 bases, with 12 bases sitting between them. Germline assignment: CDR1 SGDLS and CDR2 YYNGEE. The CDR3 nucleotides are TGTGCCAGCAGCCCACAGGGACCTAGCACAGATACGCAGTATTTT. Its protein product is CASSPQGPSTDTQYF.

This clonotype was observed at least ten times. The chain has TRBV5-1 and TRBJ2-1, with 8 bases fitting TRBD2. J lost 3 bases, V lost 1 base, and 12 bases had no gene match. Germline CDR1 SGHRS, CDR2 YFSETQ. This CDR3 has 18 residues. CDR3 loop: CASSLLDPGTSLYNEQFF. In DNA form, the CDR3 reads TGCGCCAGCAGCTTGTTAGACCCAGGGACTAGTCTCTACAATGAGCAGTTCTTC. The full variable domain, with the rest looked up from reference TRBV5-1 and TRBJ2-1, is KAGVTQTPRYLIKTRGQQVTLSCSPISGHRSVSWYQQTPGQGLQFLFEYFSETQRNKGNFPGRFSGRQFSNSRSEMNVSTLELGDSALYLCASSLLDPGTSLYNEQFFGPGTRLTVL.

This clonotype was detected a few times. CDR3 nucleotides: TGTGCCAGCAACAAAGCGGGTGGAGAGACCCAGTACTTC. Translation: CASNKAGGETQYF. The chain links TRBV7-2 to TRBJ2-5; D is perhaps TRBD2 (6 bases). Germline CDR1 reads SGHTA; CDR2 reads FQGNSA. This CDR3 has 13 amino acids. Trimming removed 7 bases from V and 4 bases from J, with 13 bases in between.

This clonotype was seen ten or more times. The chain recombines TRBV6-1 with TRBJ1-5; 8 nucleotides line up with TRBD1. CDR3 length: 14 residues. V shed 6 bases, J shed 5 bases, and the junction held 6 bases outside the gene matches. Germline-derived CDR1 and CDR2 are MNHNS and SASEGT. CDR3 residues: CASRLDRGHQPQHF. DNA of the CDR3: TGTGCCAGCAGGCTCGACAGGGGACATCAGCCCCAGCATTTT.

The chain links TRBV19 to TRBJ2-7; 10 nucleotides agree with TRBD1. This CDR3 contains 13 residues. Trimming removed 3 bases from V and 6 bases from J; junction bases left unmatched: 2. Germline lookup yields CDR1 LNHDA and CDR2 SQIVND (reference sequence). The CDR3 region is CASSIGQGGEQYF. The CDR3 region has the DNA TGTGCCAGTAGTATTGGACAGGGGGGCGAGCAGTACTTC. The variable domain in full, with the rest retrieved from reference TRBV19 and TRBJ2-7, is DGGITQSPKYLFRKEGQNVTLSCEQNLNHDAMYWYRQDPGQGLRLIYYSQIVNDFQKGDIAEGYSVSREKKESFPLTVTSAQKNPTAFYLCASSIGQGGEQYFGPGTRLTVT.

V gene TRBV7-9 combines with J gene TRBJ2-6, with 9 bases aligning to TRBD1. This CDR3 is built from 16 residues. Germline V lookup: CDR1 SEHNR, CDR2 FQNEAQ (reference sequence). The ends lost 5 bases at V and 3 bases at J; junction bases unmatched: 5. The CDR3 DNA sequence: TGTGCCAGCAGCCAACAGGGGGCGAATGGGGCCAACGTCCTGACTTTC. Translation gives CASSQQGANGANVLTF.

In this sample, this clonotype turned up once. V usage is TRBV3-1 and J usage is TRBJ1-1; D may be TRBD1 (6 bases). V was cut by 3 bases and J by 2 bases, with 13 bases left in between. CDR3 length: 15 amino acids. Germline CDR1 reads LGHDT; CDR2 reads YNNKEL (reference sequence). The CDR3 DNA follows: TGTGCCAGCAGCCAGTATACAGGGATTAACACTGAAGCTTTCTTT. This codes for CASSQYTGINTEAFF.

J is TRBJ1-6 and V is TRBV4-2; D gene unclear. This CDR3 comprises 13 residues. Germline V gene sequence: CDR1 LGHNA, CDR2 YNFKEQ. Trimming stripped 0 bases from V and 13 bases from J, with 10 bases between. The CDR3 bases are TGTGCCAGCAGCCAAGAGCTGAATGGGCCCCTCCACTTT. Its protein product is CASSQELNGPLHF.

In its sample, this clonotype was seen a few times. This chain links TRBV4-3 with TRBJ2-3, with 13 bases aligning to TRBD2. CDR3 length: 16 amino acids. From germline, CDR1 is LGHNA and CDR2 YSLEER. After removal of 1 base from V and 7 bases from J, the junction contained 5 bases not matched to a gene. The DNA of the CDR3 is TGCGCCAGCAGCCAAGGGACTAGCGGGAGTTGGAATACGCAGTATTTT. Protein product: CASSQGTSGSWNTQYF.

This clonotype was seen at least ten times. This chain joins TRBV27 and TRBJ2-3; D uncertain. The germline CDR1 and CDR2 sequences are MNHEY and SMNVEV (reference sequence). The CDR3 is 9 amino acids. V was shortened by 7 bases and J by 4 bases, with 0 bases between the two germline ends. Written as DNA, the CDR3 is TGTGCCAGCACAGATACGCAGTATTTT. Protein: CASTDTQYF.

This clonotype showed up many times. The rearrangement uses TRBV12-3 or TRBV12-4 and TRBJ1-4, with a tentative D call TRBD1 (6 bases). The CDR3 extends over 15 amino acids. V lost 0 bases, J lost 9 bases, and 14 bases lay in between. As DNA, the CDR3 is TGTGCCAGCAGTTTAGCGCACAGGGAGTGGAAAAAACTGTTTTTT. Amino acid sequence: CASSLAHREWKKLFF.

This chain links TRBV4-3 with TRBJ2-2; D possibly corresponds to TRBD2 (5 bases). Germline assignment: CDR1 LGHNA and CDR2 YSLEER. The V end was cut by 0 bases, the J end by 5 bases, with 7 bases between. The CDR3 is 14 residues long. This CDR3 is CASSQDRGTGELFF. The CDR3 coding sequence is TGCGCCAGCAGCCAAGATCGCGGGACCGGGGAGCTGTTTTTT.

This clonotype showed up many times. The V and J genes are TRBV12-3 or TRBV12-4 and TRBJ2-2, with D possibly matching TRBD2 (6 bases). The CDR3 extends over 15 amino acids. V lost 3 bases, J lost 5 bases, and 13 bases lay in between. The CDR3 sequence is CASSLDGSATGELFF. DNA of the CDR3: TGTGCCAGCAGTTTGGACGGGAGTGCGACCGGGGAGCTGTTTTTT.

The CDR3 DNA follows: TGTGCCTGGAGTATCCCTGGCGGGCGTAACAATGAGCAGTTCTTC. This encodes CAWSIPGGRNNEQFF. The rearrangement joins TRBV30 to TRBJ2-1; D is perhaps TRBD2 (5 bases). CDR3 size: 15 residues. V lost 2 bases and J lost 5, with 16 bases in between. In germline, CDR1 is GTSNPN, CDR2 SVGIG (reference sequence).

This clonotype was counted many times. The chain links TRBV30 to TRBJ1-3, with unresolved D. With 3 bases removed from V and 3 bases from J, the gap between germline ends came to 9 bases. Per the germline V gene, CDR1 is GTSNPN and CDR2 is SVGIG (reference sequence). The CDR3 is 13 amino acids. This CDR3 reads CAWRTPVGNTIYF. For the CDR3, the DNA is TGTGCCTGGAGGACGCCAGTTGGAAACACCATATATTTT.

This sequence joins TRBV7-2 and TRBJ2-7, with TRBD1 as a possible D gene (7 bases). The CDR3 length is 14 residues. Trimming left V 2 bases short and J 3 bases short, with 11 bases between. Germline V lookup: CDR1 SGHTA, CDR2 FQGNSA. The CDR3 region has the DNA TGTGCCAGCAGCTTAACCCAGGGGGGCTACGAGCAGTACTTC. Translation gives CASSLTQGGYEQYF.

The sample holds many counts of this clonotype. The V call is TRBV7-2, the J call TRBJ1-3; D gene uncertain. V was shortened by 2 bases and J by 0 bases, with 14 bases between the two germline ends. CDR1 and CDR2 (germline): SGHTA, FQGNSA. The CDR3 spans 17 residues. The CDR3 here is CASSLYRAGSSGNTIYF. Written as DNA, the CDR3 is TGTGCCAGCAGCTTATATCGGGCAGGCAGCTCTGGAAACACCATATATTTT.

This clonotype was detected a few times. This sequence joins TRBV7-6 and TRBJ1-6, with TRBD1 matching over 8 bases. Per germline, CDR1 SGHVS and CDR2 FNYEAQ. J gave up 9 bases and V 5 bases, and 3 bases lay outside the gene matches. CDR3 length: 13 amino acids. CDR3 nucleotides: TGTGCCAGCAGCGAAGACAGGGGTTCACCCCTCCACTTT. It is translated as CASSEDRGSPLHF.

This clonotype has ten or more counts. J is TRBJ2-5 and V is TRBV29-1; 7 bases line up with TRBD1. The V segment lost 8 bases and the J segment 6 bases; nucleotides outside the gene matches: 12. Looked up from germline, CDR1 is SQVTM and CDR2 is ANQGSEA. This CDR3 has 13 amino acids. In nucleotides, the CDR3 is TGCAGCCTCCAGACAGGGAGTCCGAAGACCCAGTACTTC. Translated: CSLQTGSPKTQYF.

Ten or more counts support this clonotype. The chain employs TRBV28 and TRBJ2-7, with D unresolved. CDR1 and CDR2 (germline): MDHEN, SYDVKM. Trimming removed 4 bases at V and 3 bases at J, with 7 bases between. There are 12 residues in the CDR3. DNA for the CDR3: TGTGCCAGCAGTTACGGAAGCTACGAGCAGTACTTC. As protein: CASSYGSYEQYF. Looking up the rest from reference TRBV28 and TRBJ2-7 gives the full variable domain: DVKVTQSSRYLVKRTGEKVFLECVQDMDHENMFWYRQDPGLGLRLIYFSYDVKMKEKGDIPEGYSVSREKKERFSLILESASTNQTSMYLCASSYGSYEQYFGPGTRLTVT.

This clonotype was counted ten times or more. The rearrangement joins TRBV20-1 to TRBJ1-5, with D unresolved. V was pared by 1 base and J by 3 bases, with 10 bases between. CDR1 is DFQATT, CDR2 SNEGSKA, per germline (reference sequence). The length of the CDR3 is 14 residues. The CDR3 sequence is CSARGEQFNQPQHF. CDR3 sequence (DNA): TGCAGTGCTAGAGGGGAACAGTTCAATCAGCCCCAGCATTTT.

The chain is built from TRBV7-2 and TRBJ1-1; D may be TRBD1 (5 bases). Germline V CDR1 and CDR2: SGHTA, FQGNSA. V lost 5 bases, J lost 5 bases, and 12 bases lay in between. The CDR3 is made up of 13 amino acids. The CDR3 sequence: CASSTLEGTEAFF. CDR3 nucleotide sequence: TGTGCCAGCAGCACTTTGGAGGGGACTGAAGCTTTCTTT.

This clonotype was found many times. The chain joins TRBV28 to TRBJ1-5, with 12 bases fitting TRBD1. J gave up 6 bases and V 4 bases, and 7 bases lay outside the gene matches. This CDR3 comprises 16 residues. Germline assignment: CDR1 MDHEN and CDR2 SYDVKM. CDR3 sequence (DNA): TGTGCCAGCAGTTCATCCGGGACAGGGGGCTTTCAGCCCCAGCATTTT. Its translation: CASSSSGTGGFQPQHF.

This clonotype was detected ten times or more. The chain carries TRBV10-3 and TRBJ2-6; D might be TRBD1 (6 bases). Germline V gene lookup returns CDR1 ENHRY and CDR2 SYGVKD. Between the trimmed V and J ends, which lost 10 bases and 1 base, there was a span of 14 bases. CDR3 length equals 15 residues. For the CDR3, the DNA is TGTGCCACCGGACAGTCGGATTCTGGGGCCAACGTCCTGACTTTC. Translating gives CATGQSDSGANVLTF.

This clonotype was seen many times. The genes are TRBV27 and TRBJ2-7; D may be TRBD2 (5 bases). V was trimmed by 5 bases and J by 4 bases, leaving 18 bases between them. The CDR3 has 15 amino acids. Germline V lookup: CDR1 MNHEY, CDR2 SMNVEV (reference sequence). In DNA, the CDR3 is TGTGCCAGCAGTCTCGTGGGAGCACTATCTTACGAGCAGTACTTC. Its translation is CASSLVGALSYEQYF.